The clone carrying this T cell receptor beta chain came up once. Its antigen is undetermined. The record originates from a study of vaccination effects on CD4 cells after COVID-19. Study information: The second dose preceded post-vaccine samples by a median of 72 days.

The repertoire was sequenced with immunoSEQ multiplex PCR; TCRdb's copy has only in-frame clones and lacks some. The sample lists 9,500 to 15,000 clones, 65% to 75% occurring once. Under the ViraFEST assay, PBMC were stimulated with viral peptide pools so that antigen-specific CD4+ T cells expanded. Sequencing was performed afterwards. Subsequent to a culture period of 10 to 11 days, CD4+ T cells were isolated. Participants completed two doses of the BNT162b2 or mRNA-1273 vaccine. None of the vaccinated had previously contracted SARS-CoV-2, and their nucleocapsid antibodies tested negative. Cultures of fewer than 2.5 million PBMC per well contained 10 IU/ml IL-2 plus 10 ug/ml peptides. On days 3 and 7, fresh IL-2 medium replaced half the medium. Trimming removed 4 bases from V and 1 base from J, with 17 bases in between. The CDR3 extends over 18 amino acids. Germline CDR1 reads LGHDT; CDR2 reads YNNKEL (reference sequence).

This TCR was recovered from a human donor who received a COVID-19 vaccine. Sequencing used CD4+ T cells from PBMCs cultured with SARS-CoV-2 spike peptides, obtained after COVID-19 vaccination. The chain is built from TRBV3-1 (or the pseudogene TRBV3-2) and TRBJ2-6; maybe TRBD1 (8 bases). This CDR3 is CASSPAGTGRSGANVLTF. CDR3 DNA sequence: TGTGCCAGCAGCCCAGCGGGGACAGGCCGGTCTGGGGCCAACGTCCTGACTTTC.